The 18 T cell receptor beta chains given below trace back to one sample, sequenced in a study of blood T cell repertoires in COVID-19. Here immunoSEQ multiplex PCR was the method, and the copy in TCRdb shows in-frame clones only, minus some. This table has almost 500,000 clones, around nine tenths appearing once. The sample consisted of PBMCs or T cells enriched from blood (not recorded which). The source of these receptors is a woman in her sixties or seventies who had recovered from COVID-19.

The DNA for the CDR3 is TGTGCCAGCAGCGCAACAGGGGGATCCGGGGAGCTGTTTTTT. Encoded protein: CASSATGGSGELFF. The rearrangement joins TRBV9 to TRBJ2-2; 8 bases line up with TRBD1. Per germline, CDR1 SGDLS and CDR2 YYNGEE. CDR3 size: 14 residues. V lost 3 bases to trimming and J lost 6 bases; unmatched junction nucleotides: 4.

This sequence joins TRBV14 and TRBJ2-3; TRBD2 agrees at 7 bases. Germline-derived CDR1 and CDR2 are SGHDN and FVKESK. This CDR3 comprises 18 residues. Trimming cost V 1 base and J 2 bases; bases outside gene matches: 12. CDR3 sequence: CASSQAEGLAVYTDTQYF. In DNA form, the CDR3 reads TGTGCCAGCAGCCAAGCTGAGGGGCTAGCGGTATACACAGATACGCAGTATTTT.

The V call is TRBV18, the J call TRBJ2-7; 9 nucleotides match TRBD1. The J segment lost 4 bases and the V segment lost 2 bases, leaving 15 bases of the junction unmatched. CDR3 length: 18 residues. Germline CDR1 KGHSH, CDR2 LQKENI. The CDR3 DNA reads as TGTGCCAGCTCACCAGCGCCTACCGGGACAGGGTTTCCATACGAGCAGTACGTC. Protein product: CASSPAPTGTGFPYEQYV.

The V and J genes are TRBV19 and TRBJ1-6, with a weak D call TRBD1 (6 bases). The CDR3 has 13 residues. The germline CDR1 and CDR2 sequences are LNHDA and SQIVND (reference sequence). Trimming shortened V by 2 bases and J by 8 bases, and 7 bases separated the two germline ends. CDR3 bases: TGTGCCAGTAGTATAAAGGGGGATTCACCCCTCCACTTT. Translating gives CASSIKGDSPLHF.

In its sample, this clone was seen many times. This chain's CDR3 is CASSVQVNTEAFF. CDR3 sequence (DNA): TGTGCCAGCAGTGTACAGGTTAACACTGAAGCTTTCTTT. The chain employs TRBV2 and TRBJ1-1; possibly TRBD1 for D (5 bases). Germline V CDR1 and CDR2: SNHLY, FYNNEI. CDR3 length: 13 residues. Deletions cut 4 bases from V and 2 bases from J, with 8 bases between.

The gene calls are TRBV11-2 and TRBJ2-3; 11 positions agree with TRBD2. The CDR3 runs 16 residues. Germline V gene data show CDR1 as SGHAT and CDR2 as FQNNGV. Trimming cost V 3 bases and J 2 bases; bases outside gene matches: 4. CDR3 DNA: TGTGCCAGCAGCTTGAGGACTAGCGGGCCCACAGATACGCAGTATTTT. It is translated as CASSLRTSGPTDTQYF.

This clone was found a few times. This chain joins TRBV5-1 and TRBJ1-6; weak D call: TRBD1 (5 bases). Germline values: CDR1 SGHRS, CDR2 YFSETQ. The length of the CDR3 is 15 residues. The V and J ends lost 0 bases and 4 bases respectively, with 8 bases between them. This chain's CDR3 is CASSLGGSYNSPLHF. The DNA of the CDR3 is TGCGCCAGCAGCTTGGGGGGCAGTTATAATTCACCCCTCCACTTT. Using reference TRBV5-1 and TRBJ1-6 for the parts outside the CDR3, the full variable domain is KAGVTQTPRYLIKTRGQQVTLSCSPISGHRSVSWYQQTPGQGLQFLFEYFSETQRNKGNFPGRFSGRQFSNSRSEMNVSTLELGDSALYLCASSLGGSYNSPLHFGNGTRLTVT.

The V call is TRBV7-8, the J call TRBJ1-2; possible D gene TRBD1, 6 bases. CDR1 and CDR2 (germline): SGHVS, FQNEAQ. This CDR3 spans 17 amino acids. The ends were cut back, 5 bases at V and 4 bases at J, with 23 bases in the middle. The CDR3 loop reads CASSPLLDLQGSYGYTF. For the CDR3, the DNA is TGTGCCAGCAGCCCGCTCCTGGACCTACAGGGCTCCTATGGCTACACCTTC.

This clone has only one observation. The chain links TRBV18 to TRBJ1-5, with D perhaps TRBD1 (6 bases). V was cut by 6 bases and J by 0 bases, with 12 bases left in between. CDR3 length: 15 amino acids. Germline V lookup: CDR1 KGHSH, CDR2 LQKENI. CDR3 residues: CASSRGGDSNQPQHF. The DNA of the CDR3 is TGTGCCAGCTCCAGAGGGGGTGATAGCAATCAGCCCCAGCATTTT.

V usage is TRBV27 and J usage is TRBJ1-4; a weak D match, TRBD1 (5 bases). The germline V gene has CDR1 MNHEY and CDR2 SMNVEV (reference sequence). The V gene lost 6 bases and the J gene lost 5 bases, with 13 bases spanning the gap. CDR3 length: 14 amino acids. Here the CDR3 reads CASRKGQRNEKLFF. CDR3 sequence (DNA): TGTGCCAGCAGGAAGGGGCAAAGAAATGAAAAACTGTTTTTT.

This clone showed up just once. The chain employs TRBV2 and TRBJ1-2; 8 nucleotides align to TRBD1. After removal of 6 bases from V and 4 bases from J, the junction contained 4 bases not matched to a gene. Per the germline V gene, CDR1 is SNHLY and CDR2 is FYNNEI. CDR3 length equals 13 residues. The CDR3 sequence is CASRPGQGYGYTF. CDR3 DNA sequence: TGTGCCAGCAGACCTGGACAGGGCTATGGCTACACCTTC.

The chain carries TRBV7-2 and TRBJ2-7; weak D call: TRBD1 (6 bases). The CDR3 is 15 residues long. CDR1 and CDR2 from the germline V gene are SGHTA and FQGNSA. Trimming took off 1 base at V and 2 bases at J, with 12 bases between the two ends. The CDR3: CASSLGGRNTYEQYV. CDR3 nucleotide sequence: TGTGCCAGCAGCTTAGGGGGGCGCAATACCTACGAGCAGTACGTC.

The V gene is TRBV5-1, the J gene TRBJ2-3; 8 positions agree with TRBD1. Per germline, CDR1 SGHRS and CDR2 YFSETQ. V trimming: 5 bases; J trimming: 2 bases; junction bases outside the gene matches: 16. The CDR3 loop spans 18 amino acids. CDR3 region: CASRTGTGSISPTDTQYF. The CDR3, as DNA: TGCGCCAGCAGGACCGGGACAGGTTCTATTTCACCCACAGATACGCAGTATTTT.

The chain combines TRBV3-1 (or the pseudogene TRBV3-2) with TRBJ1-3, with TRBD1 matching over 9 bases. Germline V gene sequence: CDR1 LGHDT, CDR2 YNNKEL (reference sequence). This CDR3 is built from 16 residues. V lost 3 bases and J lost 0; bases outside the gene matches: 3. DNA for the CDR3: TGTGCCAGCAGCCAGGGGACAGGGCGCTCTGGAAACACCATATATTTT. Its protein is CASSQGTGRSGNTIYF.

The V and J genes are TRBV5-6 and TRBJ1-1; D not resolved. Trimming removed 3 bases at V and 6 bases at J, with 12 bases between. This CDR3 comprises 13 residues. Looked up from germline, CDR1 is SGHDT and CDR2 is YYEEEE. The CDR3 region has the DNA TGTGCCAGCAGCTCTTTCGGCGGGGCTGAAGCTTTCTTT. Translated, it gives CASSSFGGAEAFF.

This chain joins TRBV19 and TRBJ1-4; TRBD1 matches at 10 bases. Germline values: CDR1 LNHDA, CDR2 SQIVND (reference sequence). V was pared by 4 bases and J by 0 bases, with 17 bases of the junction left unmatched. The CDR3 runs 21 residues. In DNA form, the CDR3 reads TGTGCCAGTAGTAACCGCATCCCGGGGACAGGGGCGACCGCAACTAATGAAAAACTGTTTTTT. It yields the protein CASSNRIPGTGATATNEKLFF.

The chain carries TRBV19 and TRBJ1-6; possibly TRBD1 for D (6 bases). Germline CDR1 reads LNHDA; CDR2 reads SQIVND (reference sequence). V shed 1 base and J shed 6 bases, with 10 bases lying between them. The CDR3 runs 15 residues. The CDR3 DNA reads TGTGCCAGTAGTATAGGGCAGGGGAGTAATTCACCCCTCCACTTT. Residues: CASSIGQGSNSPLHF.

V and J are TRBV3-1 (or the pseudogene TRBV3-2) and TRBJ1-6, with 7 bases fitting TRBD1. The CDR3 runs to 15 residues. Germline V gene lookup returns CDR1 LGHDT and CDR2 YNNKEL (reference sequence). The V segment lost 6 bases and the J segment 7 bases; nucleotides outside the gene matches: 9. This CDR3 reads CASRASQGLNSPLHF. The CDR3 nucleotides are TGTGCCAGCAGAGCCTCACAGGGGCTCAATTCACCCCTCCACTTT.